The source of this T cell receptor beta chain is a study of blood T cell repertoires in COVID-19. Study background: Nucleic acid was either cDNA or gDNA, and it came from T cells, B-cell-depleted T cells, or PBMCs.

Enrolled through a virtual design, the participants were between 18 and 89 years of age and came from some 25 US areas. TCRdb's table, derived via immunoSEQ multiplex PCR, lists solely in-frame clones and lacks some. The repertoire consists of fewer than 450,000 clones, with nearly 90% occurring once and the leading ten covering around 2%. The sample comprised PBMCs or T cells enriched from blood (not recorded which). The TCR was taken from a woman aged 40 to 49 with acute COVID-19.

The CDR3 DNA reads TGCGCCAGCAGCGTAGCAGGGGGGCCGGGTACGCAGTATTTT. It specifies CASSVAGGPGTQYF. This chain uses TRBV5-1 with TRBJ2-3; D is perhaps TRBD1 (7 bases). The CDR3 sequence is 14 residues long. V was shortened by 4 bases and J by 8 bases, with 17 bases between the two germline ends. In germline, CDR1 is SGHRS, CDR2 YFSETQ.